The source of this TCR beta chain is a study of cytomegalovirus exposure and HLA in healthy donors. This PCR relied on a set of 60 Vbeta primers and 13 Jbeta primers. The table came from immunoSEQ multiplex PCR; TCRdb's copy has only in-frame clones and leaves some out. The table has under 200,000 clones, 60% to 85% seen once; the top ten hold 3% to 3.5%. Germline V gives CDR1 SGHTS, CDR2 YDEGEE. The CDR3 runs 16 residues. V lost 4 bases and J lost 1, with 18 bases in between. This chain joins TRBV5-8 and TRBJ2-7; tentative D call: TRBD1 (5 bases). The sequencing input was PBMCs. This TCR came from a woman aged 45-65 years in good health and CMV-seropositive. CDR3 protein: CASSKRQISLSYEQYF. The DNA for the CDR3 is TGTGCCAGCAGCAAAAGACAGATTTCCTTATCCTACGAGCAGTACTTC.